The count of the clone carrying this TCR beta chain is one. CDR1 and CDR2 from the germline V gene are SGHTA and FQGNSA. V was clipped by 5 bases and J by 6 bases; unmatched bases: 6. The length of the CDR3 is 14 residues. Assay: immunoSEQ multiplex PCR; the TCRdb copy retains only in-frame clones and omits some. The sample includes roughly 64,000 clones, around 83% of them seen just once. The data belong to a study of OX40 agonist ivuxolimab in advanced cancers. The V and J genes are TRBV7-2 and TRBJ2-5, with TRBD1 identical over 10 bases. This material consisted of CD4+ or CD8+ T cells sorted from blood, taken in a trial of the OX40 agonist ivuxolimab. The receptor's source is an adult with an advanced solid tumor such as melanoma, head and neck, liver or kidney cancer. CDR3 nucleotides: TGTGCCAGCAGCGCCAGACAGGGGGCGAAGACCCAGTACTTC. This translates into CASSARQGAKTQYF.